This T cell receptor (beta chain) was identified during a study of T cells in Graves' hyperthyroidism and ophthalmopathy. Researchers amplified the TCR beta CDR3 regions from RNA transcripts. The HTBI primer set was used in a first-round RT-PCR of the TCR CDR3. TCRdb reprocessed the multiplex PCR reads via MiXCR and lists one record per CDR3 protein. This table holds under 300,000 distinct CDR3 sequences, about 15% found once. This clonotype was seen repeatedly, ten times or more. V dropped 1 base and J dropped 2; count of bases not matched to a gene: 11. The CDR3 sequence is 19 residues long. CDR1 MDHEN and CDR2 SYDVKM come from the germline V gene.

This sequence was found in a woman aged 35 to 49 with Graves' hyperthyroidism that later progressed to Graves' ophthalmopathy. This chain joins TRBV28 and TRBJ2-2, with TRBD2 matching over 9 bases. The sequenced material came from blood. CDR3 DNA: TGTGCCAGCAGTTTATTTGCGGGGAGACTAGCGGCTAACACCGGGGAGCTGTTTTTT. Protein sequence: CASSLFAGRLAANTGELFF.